This T cell receptor beta chain appears in the sequencing data of a study of blood T cells in healthy people across ages. Caucasian, healthy and from Russia, the donors were aged between 6 and 90. Every sample had a minimum of 6.5 million PBMCs isolated. This CDR3 comprises 15 residues. Germline V gives CDR1 SEHNR, CDR2 FQNEAQ (reference sequence). V was clipped by 4 bases and J by 8 bases; unmatched bases: 9. A sample-barcoded 5' primer and a J-beta primer mix were used in a second PCR of roughly 7 to 12 cycles. TCRdb analysed the 5' RACE reads with MiXCR anew, one entry per CDR3 protein. Of around 1,900,000 distinct CDR3 sequences in the sample, roughly two fifths were seen once.

V usage is TRBV7-9 and J usage is TRBJ1-2; 11 bases agree with TRBD1. The TCR comes from a human donor in good health. Sequenced input: blood. This CDR3 is CASSSPGQGENGYTF. Written as DNA, the CDR3 is TGTGCCAGCAGCTCACCGGGACAGGGGGAAAACGGCTACACCTTC.